These 8 T cell receptor beta chains came from one sample sequenced in a study of PD-L1 blockade in urothelial cancer. The protocol was immunoSEQ multiplex PCR, while the TCRdb copy is restricted to in-frame clones and leaves out a portion. The sample holds under 100,000 clones, around 80% seen once. The sample consisted of PBMCs, taken around atezolizumab (anti-PD-L1) treatment. These receptors were taken from a man between 65 and 85 years old with urothelial cancer.

This chain joins TRBV19 and TRBJ1-6; no definite D call. The CDR3 runs 16 residues. Trimming stripped 2 bases from V and 0 bases from J, with 8 bases between. Germline V gene sequence: CDR1 LNHDA, CDR2 SQIVND (reference sequence). For the CDR3, the DNA is TGTGCCAGTAGTATACAGCCAGGCTCCTATAATTCACCCCTCCACTTT. Translating gives CASSIQPGSYNSPLHF.

The CDR3 protein is CASSQAQGVGKNIQYF. The CDR3 DNA reads as TGTGCCAGCAGCCAAGCGCAGGGGGTGGGCAAAAACATTCAGTACTTC. The rearrangement uses TRBV14 and TRBJ2-4; 7 positions match TRBD1. Germline CDR1 and CDR2: SGHDN and FVKESK. The J segment lost 3 bases and the V segment lost 1 base, leaving 6 bases of the junction unmatched. The CDR3 spans 16 residues.

This chain joins TRBV19 and TRBJ2-5, with TRBD1 matching over 7 bases. CDR3 length: 15 amino acids. Germline CDR1 and CDR2: LNHDA and SQIVND (reference sequence). J was trimmed by 1 base and V by 6 bases; bases with no gene match: 8. The CDR3, as DNA: TGTGCCAGTAGCCTTCGACAGGGTCTCCAAGAGACCCAGTACTTC. Its translation is CASSLRQGLQETQYF.

This clone was counted a single time. This chain joins TRBV13 and TRBJ2-7, with D perhaps matching TRBD1 (5 bases). Germline-derived CDR1 and CDR2 are PRHDT and FYEKMQ (reference sequence). V lost 5 bases and J lost 0, with 11 bases in between. The CDR3 contains 14 residues. The CDR3 DNA is TGTGCCAGCAGCCAACAGGTTAACTCCTACGAGCAGTACTTC. Translation gives CASSQQVNSYEQYF.

The chain combines TRBV18 with TRBJ2-2; 8 bases align to TRBD1. Germline CDR1 KGHSH, CDR2 LQKENI. The CDR3 runs to 17 residues. The V gene end was trimmed by 4 bases and the J gene end by 5 bases; junction bases not matched to a gene: 12. The CDR3 nucleotides are TGTGCCAGCTCACTTTACCCGGGACAGGCTGTTACCGGGGAGCTGTTTTTT. Its translation: CASSLYPGQAVTGELFF.

This clone appeared a few times. The rearrangement uses TRBV5-6 and TRBJ1-2; TRBD1 is a possible D gene (6 bases). This CDR3 has 15 residues. Germline CDR1 is SGHDT and CDR2 is YYEEEE. V lost 4 bases, J lost 1 base, and 14 bases lay in between. This CDR3 reads CASSPAGAGNYGYTF. The DNA of the CDR3 is TGTGCCAGCAGCCCCGCAGGGGCCGGTAACTATGGCTACACCTTC.

CDR3 loop: CATSRVASGTRETQYF. Written as DNA, the CDR3 is TGTGCCACCAGCAGAGTGGCTAGCGGGACTCGTGAGACCCAGTACTTC. V and J are TRBV15 and TRBJ2-5, with TRBD2 matching over 9 bases. The trim removed 1 base at V and 5 bases at J, leaving 8 bases unmatched. The CDR3 sequence is 16 residues long. CDR1 is LNHNV, CDR2 YYDKDF, per germline (reference sequence).

The chain uses TRBV7-3 and TRBJ2-1; TRBD1 agrees at 10 bases. The CDR3 loop spans 18 amino acids. The V segment lost 1 base and the J segment 1 base; nucleotides outside the gene matches: 7. CDR1 is SGHTA, CDR2 FQGTGA, per germline. CDR3: CASSLRGPGQGSYNEQFF. CDR3 nucleotide sequence: TGTGCCAGCAGCTTAAGGGGTCCGGGACAGGGGTCCTACAATGAGCAGTTCTTC.